Shown below are 27 T cell receptor beta chains from a single sample sequenced in a study of shared T cell receptors in the human thymus. Measured with immunoSEQ multiplex PCR; TCRdb has only the in-frame clones, and not every one. The table lists around 730,000 clones, 70% to 90% of them singletons, with roughly 0.01% in the top ten. The sample was also reused in another study, on human thymus T cells.

Input material: thymocytes. These receptor sequences come from a girl less than two years old with a congenital heart defect.

This chain uses TRBV19 with TRBJ2-1, with a weak D call TRBD1 (6 bases). The length of the CDR3 is 16 residues. Germline CDR1 LNHDA, CDR2 SQIVND (reference sequence). Deletions cut 2 bases from V and 1 base from J, with 12 bases between. The CDR3 loop is CASSIRAGVSYNEQFF. The CDR3 DNA reads TGTGCCAGTAGTATAAGGGCAGGGGTGTCCTACAATGAGCAGTTCTTC.

The chain recombines TRBV7-3 with TRBJ1-2, with D possibly TRBD1 on 6 matching bases. The germline gives CDR1 SGHTA, CDR2 FQGTGA. Deletions cut 5 bases from V and 6 bases from J, with 22 bases between. CDR3 length: 16 residues. Here the CDR3 DNA reads TGTGCCAGCAGCCGTCGGGGGGGCGCCAATATGGATGGCTACACCTTC. It specifies CASSRRGGANMDGYTF.

On this clone: This specimen includes other DNA sequences encoding the same CDR3. This chain links TRBV5-5 with TRBJ1-2; 9 nucleotides align to TRBD1. The CDR3 is made up of 13 amino acids. Germline V gene data show CDR1 as SGHKS and CDR2 as YYEKEE (reference sequence). Germline trimming cut 3 bases from V and 6 bases from J; bases unmatched to any gene: 3. The CDR3 spells CASSSGQGNGYTF. CDR3 coding DNA: TGTGCCAGCAGCTCCGGACAGGGGAATGGCTACACCTTC. The whole variable domain, remainder taken from reference TRBV5-5 and TRBJ1-2, is DAGVTQSPTHLIKTRGQQVTLRCSPISGHKSVSWYQQVLGQGPQFIFQYYEKEERGRGNFPDRFSARQFPNYSSELNVNALLLGDSALYLCASSSGQGNGYTFGSGTRLTVV.

The V gene is TRBV5-1, the J gene TRBJ1-2; no clear D gene. Germline V gene lookup returns CDR1 SGHRS and CDR2 YFSETQ. CDR3 length: 11 amino acids. The V end was cut by 6 bases, the J end by 4 bases, with 7 bases between. CDR3 region: CASTAGYGYTF. The CDR3 nucleotides are TGCGCCAGCACTGCGGGCTATGGCTACACCTTC.

V gene TRBV5-8 combines with J gene TRBJ2-6; possibly TRBD1 for D (6 bases). The V and J ends lost 3 bases and 0 bases respectively, with 10 bases between them. CDR1 and CDR2 (germline): SGHTS, YDEGEE. The CDR3 totals 16 residues. The CDR3 region has the DNA TGTGCCAGCAGCTCAACAGGGAGCTCTGGGGCCAACGTCCTGACTTTC. Translation: CASSSTGSSGANVLTF.

J is TRBJ1-4 and V is TRBV19; D not certain. Germline CDR1 is LNHDA and CDR2 is SQIVND (reference sequence). Trimming took off 0 bases at V and 7 bases at J, with 9 bases between the two ends. The CDR3 totals 14 residues. DNA of the CDR3: TGTGCCAGTAGTATAGACGGGTCGAGTGAAAAACTGTTTTTT. Translated: CASSIDGSSEKLFF.

The chain couples TRBV27 to TRBJ2-1, with TRBD1 matching 7 bases. V lost 8 bases, J lost 3 bases, and 10 bases stayed unmatched. The germline CDR1 and CDR2 sequences are MNHEY and SMNVEV (reference sequence). CDR3 length: 15 residues. The CDR3 sequence: CASAGQESLYNEQFF. Written as DNA, the CDR3 is TGTGCCAGCGCCGGACAGGAGAGCCTCTACAATGAGCAGTTCTTC.

The V call is TRBV2, the J call TRBJ1-1, with TRBD1 as a possible D gene (6 bases). This CDR3 has 12 amino acids. V dropped 4 bases and J dropped 8 bases, with 11 bases sitting between them. Germline loops: CDR1 SNHLY, CDR2 FYNNEI. The CDR3 nucleotides are TGTGCCAGCAGTGGGGGGGGCAAGGAAGCTTTCTTT. Its protein product is CASSGGGKEAFF.

This chain uses TRBV27 with TRBJ2-1, with 9 bases that match TRBD1. Germline V gene lookup returns CDR1 MNHEY and CDR2 SMNVEV (reference sequence). V gave up 8 bases and J gave up 5 bases; unmatched junction bases: 31. There are 22 residues in the CDR3. The CDR3 nucleotides are TGTGCCAGCCACCACTTGAGGACCCCCGGGACAGGGTTTATCTGGTTCGACAATGAGCAGTTCTTC. As protein: CASHHLRTPGTGFIWFDNEQFF.

V usage is TRBV10-3 and J usage is TRBJ1-6; a possible D gene is TRBD1 (6 bases). Trimming stripped 3 bases from V and 8 bases from J, with 17 bases between. Germline loops: CDR1 ENHRY, CDR2 SYGVKD. The CDR3 runs 16 residues. CDR3 bases: TGTGCCATCAGTGACTCCACAGGGAAGTTTGATTCACCCCTCCACTTT. Protein product: CAISDSTGKFDSPLHF.

J is TRBJ1-5 and V is TRBV19; D is possibly TRBD1 (5 bases). The CDR3 extends over 14 amino acids. The V end lost 3 bases, the J end lost 1 base, and 7 bases lay between the germline ends. Germline V gene data show CDR1 as LNHDA and CDR2 as SQIVND (reference sequence). The DNA for the CDR3 is TGTGCCAGTAGTATGGGGCAGAGCAATCAGCCCCAGCATTTT. Its translation: CASSMGQSNQPQHF.

This clone was recorded a few times. The CDR3 spells CSARPRGQYF. CDR3 DNA sequence: TGCAGTGCTAGGCCCCGGGGGCAGTACTTC. The genes are TRBV20-1 and TRBJ2-7, with D perhaps TRBD2 (5 bases). Germline values: CDR1 DFQATT, CDR2 SNEGSKA (reference sequence). This CDR3 region has 10 residues. The ends were cut back, 3 bases at V and 9 bases at J, with 9 bases in the middle.

J is TRBJ1-5 and V is TRBV7-6; D perhaps matches TRBD1 (5 bases). CDR1 and CDR2 (germline): SGHVS, FNYEAQ. CDR3 length equals 16 residues. V shed 0 bases and J shed 0 bases, with 9 bases lying between them. CDR3: CASSLAGQSSNQPQHF. The CDR3 DNA is TGTGCCAGCAGCTTAGCGGGGCAGTCTAGCAATCAGCCCCAGCATTTT.

V is TRBV18 and J is TRBJ1-5; the match to TRBD1 covers 8 bases. V lost 5 bases to trimming and J lost 5 bases; unmatched junction nucleotides: 17. Germline CDR1 reads KGHSH; CDR2 reads LQKENI. The CDR3 extends over 18 amino acids. The CDR3 DNA reads TGTGCCAGCTCAGCTCCCCCTCCGGACAGGGAATCTGATCAGCCCCAGCATTTT. The encoded protein is CASSAPPPDRESDQPQHF. The full variable domain, in which reference TRBV18 and TRBJ1-5 provide the parts outside the CDR3, is NAGVMQNPRHLVRRRGQEARLRCSPMKGHSHVYWYRQLPEEGLKFMVYLQKENIIDESGMPKERFSAEFPKEGPSILRIQQVVRGDSAAYFCASSAPPPDRESDQPQHFGDGTRLSIL.

This chain joins TRBV18 and TRBJ1-2; D might be TRBD1 (6 bases). The CDR3 loop spans 16 amino acids. V was trimmed by 3 bases and J by 3 bases, leaving 17 bases between them. The germline CDR1 and CDR2 sequences are KGHSH and LQKENI. The DNA of the CDR3 is TGTGCCAGCTCACCTATTCCGGGACATCAGTACTATGGCTACACCTTC. Translated: CASSPIPGHQYYGYTF.

The chain employs TRBV7-2 and TRBJ2-3; a possible D gene is TRBD1 (6 bases). This CDR3 is 13 amino acids long. V gave up 5 bases and J gave up 5 bases, with 11 bases separating them. The germline gives CDR1 SGHTA, CDR2 FQGNSA. DNA for the CDR3: TGTGCCAGCAGCCGGGACACGATAGATACGCAGTATTTT. Amino acids: CASSRDTIDTQYF.

J is TRBJ2-1 and V is TRBV4-1; D is perhaps TRBD2 (5 bases). The CDR3 consists of 18 residues. The germline gives CDR1 MGHRA, CDR2 YSYEKL. V lost 1 base to trimming and J lost 6 bases, with 22 bases between them. The chain's CDR3 is CASSQGITLERYLNEQFF. The CDR3 bases are TGCGCCAGCAGCCAAGGGATAACTCTGGAGCGGTACCTCAATGAGCAGTTCTTC.

CDR3 amino acids: CASSQDGPGAQPQHF. The CDR3 DNA reads as TGCGCCAGCAGCCAAGATGGGCCAGGGGCTCAGCCCCAGCATTTT. This chain uses TRBV4-1 with TRBJ1-5; D perhaps matches TRBD1 (6 bases). The CDR3 consists of 15 residues. Germline assignment: CDR1 MGHRA and CDR2 YSYEKL. V gave up 0 bases and J gave up 6 bases, with 12 bases separating them.

The chain carries TRBV9 and TRBJ2-5; 8 bases agree with TRBD2. Germline assignment: CDR1 SGDLS and CDR2 YYNGEE. This CDR3 spans 16 amino acids. The V and J ends lost 0 bases and 5 bases, in that order; junction bases with no gene match: 9. CDR3: CASSVGVGGATETQYF. In DNA, the CDR3 is TGTGCCAGCAGCGTAGGTGTCGGGGGGGCCACGGAGACCCAGTACTTC.

This clone has just one count. J is TRBJ2-1 and V is TRBV5-1, with 9 bases matching TRBD1. The CDR3 covers 13 residues. CDR1 and CDR2 (germline): SGHRS, YFSETQ. J lost 8 bases, V lost 3 bases, and 3 bases had no gene match. CDR3 in amino acids: CASSYGTGYEQFF. The CDR3 nucleotides are TGCGCCAGCAGCTACGGGACAGGGTATGAGCAGTTCTTC.

The V gene is TRBV5-1, the J gene TRBJ1-1, with D unresolved. Germline values: CDR1 SGHRS, CDR2 YFSETQ. The CDR3 is made up of 11 amino acids. Deletions cut 3 bases from V and 4 bases from J, with 4 bases between. For the CDR3, the DNA is TGCGCCAGCAGCTCGTCCACTGAAGCTTTCTTT. It translates to CASSSSTEAFF.

A word on this clone: Sequence at one end of the junction differs from germline and may be a read error. The chain employs TRBV11-2 and TRBJ1-2; tentative D call: TRBD1 (5 bases). Per germline, CDR1 SGHAT and CDR2 FQNNGV. The length of the CDR3 is 15 residues. The CDR3 DNA reads TGTGCCAGCAGCCTAGATAAATACAGGAACTATGGCTACACCTTC. Its protein product is CASSLDKYRNYGYTF.

This sequence joins TRBV2 and TRBJ1-2; the match to TRBD1 covers 7 bases. The germline V gene has CDR1 SNHLY and CDR2 FYNNEI. J gave up 5 bases and V 3 bases, and 18 bases lay outside the gene matches. This CDR3 has 18 residues. CDR3 in amino acids: CASSDRGAGFRGSYGYTF. The DNA for the CDR3 is TGTGCCAGCAGTGACAGGGGGGCAGGCTTCAGGGGTTCTTATGGCTACACCTTC.

The chain joins TRBV11-3 to TRBJ2-2, with a weak D call TRBD1 (6 bases). CDR3 length: 16 amino acids. The ends were cut back, 5 bases at V and 5 bases at J, with 18 bases in the middle. The V gene's germline CDR1 is SGHNT and CDR2 YENEEA. CDR3 nucleotide sequence: TGTGCCAGCAGCGAAGGGACACGACCTTATACCGGGGAGCTGTTTTTT. This sequence encodes CASSEGTRPYTGELFF.

The chain uses TRBV5-8 and TRBJ2-7, with a tentative D call TRBD1 (5 bases). Trimming cost V 5 bases and J 5 bases, with 17 bases left between them. The germline CDR1 and CDR2 sequences are SGHTS and YDEGEE. This CDR3 has 14 residues. The CDR3 protein is CASRIDHRSHEQYF. The CDR3, as DNA: TGTGCCAGCAGAATCGATCACAGGTCCCACGAGCAGTACTTC.

This clone was recorded a few times. The V gene is TRBV5-1, the J gene TRBJ1-1, with D hard to call. Trimming stripped 2 bases from V and 3 bases from J, with 14 bases between. The CDR3 has 15 amino acids. The V gene's germline CDR1 is SGHRS and CDR2 YFSETQ. The CDR3 loop reads CASSLAGSIHTEAFF. In nucleotides, the CDR3 is TGCGCCAGCAGCTTAGCGGGGTCGATTCACACTGAAGCTTTCTTT.

The chain couples TRBV19 to TRBJ1-1; D perhaps matches TRBD1 (6 bases). CDR1 LNHDA and CDR2 SQIVND come from the germline V gene (reference sequence). The length of the CDR3 is 15 residues. Trimming stripped 7 bases from V and 4 bases from J, with 19 bases between. The CDR3 region is CASTTSLRGLTEAFF. Here the CDR3 DNA reads TGTGCCAGTACCACCTCCCTCAGGGGTCTCACTGAAGCTTTCTTT. Supplemented by reference TRBV19 and TRBJ1-1, the full variable domain reads DGGITQSPKYLFRKEGQNVTLSCEQNLNHDAMYWYRQDPGQGLRLIYYSQIVNDFQKGDIAEGYSVSREKKESFPLTVTSAQKNPTAFYLCASTTSLRGLTEAFFGQGTRLTVV.